One sample yielded the 10 T cell receptor beta chains listed below, sequenced in a study of OX40 agonist ivuxolimab in advanced cancers. Using immunoSEQ multiplex PCR, the repertoire was profiled, and TCRdb retains in-frame clones only, with some absent. The sample records tens of thousands of clones, 89% being singletons. Sequences were derived from CD4+ or CD8+ T cells sorted from blood, sampled in a trial of the OX40 agonist ivuxolimab. The receptors here all came from an adult with an advanced solid tumor such as melanoma, head and neck, liver or kidney cancer.

This clone is classed as large. This chain links TRBV9 with TRBJ2-2; a weak D match, TRBD1 (5 bases). The CDR3 contains 14 residues. Trimming took off 2 bases at V and 7 bases at J, with 12 bases between the two ends. CDR1 and CDR2 from the germline V gene are SGDLS and YYNGEE. CDR3 in amino acids: CASSVQGMGGELFF. The CDR3 nucleotides are TGTGCCAGCAGCGTCCAGGGAATGGGCGGGGAGCTGTTTTTT.

The chain joins TRBV6-5 to TRBJ1-1; D is unclear. Per the germline V gene, CDR1 is MNHEY and CDR2 is SVGAGI. Trimming shortened V by 4 bases and J by 6 bases, and 12 bases separated the two germline ends. The CDR3 spans 13 residues. The CDR3 coding sequence is TGTGCCAGCAGTTTCGGGATTGGGCCTGAAGCTTTCTTT. Protein product: CASSFGIGPEAFF.

On this clone: Distinct nucleotide sequences in the sample also encode this CDR3. V usage is TRBV19 and J usage is TRBJ2-1, with D hard to call. CDR1 and CDR2 from the germline V gene are LNHDA and SQIVND (reference sequence). This CDR3 has 12 residues. Trimming shortened V by 1 base and J by 7 bases, and 5 bases separated the two germline ends. CDR3 loop: CASSIGGNEQFF. CDR3 coding DNA: TGTGCCAGTAGTATAGGAGGAAATGAGCAGTTCTTC. Full variable domain (rest looked up from reference TRBV19 and TRBJ2-1): DGGITQSPKYLFRKEGQNVTLSCEQNLNHDAMYWYRQDPGQGLRLIYYSQIVNDFQKGDIAEGYSVSREKKESFPLTVTSAQKNPTAFYLCASSIGGNEQFFGPGTRLTVL.

V usage is TRBV6-5 and J usage is TRBJ2-7, with 7 bases identical to TRBD1. The CDR3 is 14 residues long. V lost 5 bases and J lost 2; bases outside the gene matches: 6. The germline CDR1 and CDR2 sequences are MNHEY and SVGAGI. In DNA, the CDR3 is TGTGCCAGCAGTACAGGGGCGGCGGCCTACGAGCAGTACTTC. Its protein is CASSTGAAAYEQYF.

The chain couples TRBV19 to TRBJ1-3; the D is unclear. The CDR3 is made up of 15 amino acids. The germline CDR1 and CDR2 sequences are LNHDA and SQIVND (reference sequence). The V end lost 5 bases, the J end lost 0 bases, and 11 bases lay between the germline ends. The CDR3 is CASSEDPSSGNTIYF. For the CDR3, the DNA is TGTGCCAGTAGTGAAGACCCAAGCTCTGGAAACACCATATATTTT.

The chain couples TRBV5-1 to TRBJ2-7; D assignment may be TRBD1 or TRBD2 (5 bases each). The CDR3 is 14 amino acids. Trimming stripped 1 base from V and 6 bases from J, with 14 bases between. Looked up from germline, CDR1 is SGHRS and CDR2 is YFSETQ. The CDR3 is CASSLTGPYSEQYF. The CDR3 DNA sequence: TGCGCCAGCAGCTTGACGGGGCCCTACAGCGAGCAGTACTTC.

This chain joins TRBV4-1 and TRBJ2-7, with 10 nucleotides matching TRBD2. The V gene's germline CDR1 is MGHRA and CDR2 YSYEKL. With V trimmed by 0 bases and J by 1 base, 6 bases remained unmatched. The CDR3 runs 17 residues. CDR3 nucleotides: TGCGCCAGCAGCCAAGATAGCGGGGGGTCCGATTCCTACGAGCAGTACTTC. It encodes CASSQDSGGSDSYEQYF.

This clone has just one count. The chain is built from TRBV10-3 and TRBJ2-7; tentative D call: TRBD2 (6 bases). Trimming left V 10 bases short and J 4 bases short, with 14 bases between. The CDR3 length is 12 residues. CDR1 ENHRY and CDR2 SYGVKD come from the germline V gene. The CDR3 bases are TGTGCCACAGCGCGGGGAGTTTACGAGCAGTACTTC. Translated: CATARGVYEQYF.

This chain joins TRBV21-1 and TRBJ2-5; TRBD1, as called in the table, went unchecked against the DNA. TRBV21-1 is recorded as a pseudogene. The CDR3 totals 15 residues. The CDR3 loop reads CASTTHNRGWETQYF. The CDR3 DNA reads as TGTGCCAGCACGACCCATAACAGGGGGTGGGAGACCCAGTACTTC.

This clone was seen a single time. The chain is built from TRBV30 and TRBJ1-4; the D gene is possibly TRBD1 (6 bases). This CDR3 has 14 amino acids. With 2 bases removed from V and 8 bases from J, the gap between germline ends came to 15 bases. Per germline, CDR1 GTSNPN and CDR2 SVGIG (reference sequence). DNA of the CDR3: TGTGCCTGGAGTACAGGGCAGGGAAGGGAAAAACTGTTTTTT. It yields the protein CAWSTGQGREKLFF.